These 7 T cell receptor beta chains were sequenced from one sample in a study of identical twins. MiXCR, applied by TCRdb to the 5' RACE reads, yields one record per CDR3 protein. The profile shows about 530,000 distinct CDR3 sequences, approximately 20% of them singletons. This sample was also put to use in a study of yellow fever vaccine responses in identical twins.

Sequenced sample: CD4+ T cells sorted from blood. The receptor set was obtained from a woman aged 18-29 years in good health.

The rearrangement joins TRBV12-3 or TRBV12-4 to TRBJ1-1, with a weak D call TRBD1 (5 bases). The V end lost 5 bases, the J end lost 1 base, and 17 bases lay between the germline ends. The length of the CDR3 is 16 residues. The CDR3 region has the DNA TGTGCCAGCAGTCTCGCCTGGGGGAATTCGAACACTGAAGCTTTCTTT. Translation gives CASSLAWGNSNTEAFF.

The chain is built from TRBV10-3 and TRBJ2-2; D is uncertain. Trimming shortened V by 3 bases and J by 1 base, and 3 bases separated the two germline ends. CDR1 and CDR2 (germline): ENHRY, SYGVKD. CDR3 length: 13 amino acids. The CDR3 DNA is TGTGCCATCAGTGAAGGGAACACCGGGGAGCTGTTTTTT. This encodes CAISEGNTGELFF.

The table lists this clonotype with a few counts. The J gene is TRBJ2-5, the V gene TRBV29-1, with D hard to call. Trimming shortened V by 0 bases and J by 3 bases, and 8 bases separated the two germline ends. Germline assignment: CDR1 SQVTM and CDR2 ANQGSEA. This CDR3 is built from 13 residues. CDR3 amino acids: CSVEDTQKETQYF. The CDR3 nucleotides read TGCAGCGTTGAAGATACTCAGAAAGAGACCCAGTACTTC.

This rearrangement joins TRBV5-1 to TRBJ1-1, with a tentative D call TRBD1 (5 bases). The CDR3 length is 14 residues. The V gene's germline CDR1 is SGHRS and CDR2 YFSETQ. V was clipped by 4 bases and J by 3 bases, with 13 bases between them. CDR3 protein: CASSVGPRHTEAFF. The CDR3 DNA follows: TGCGCCAGCAGCGTGGGACCGAGGCACACTGAAGCTTTCTTT.

This clonotype was seen a handful of times. The chain joins TRBV15 to TRBJ2-7; D gene uncertain. Between the trimmed V and J ends, which lost 6 bases and 1 base, there was a span of 13 bases. The CDR3 covers 14 residues. CDR1 LNHNV and CDR2 YYDKDF come from the germline V gene (reference sequence). CDR3 nucleotides: TGTGCCACCAGTTTTTGGACGGATTCCTACGAGCAGTACTTC. Translation: CATSFWTDSYEQYF.

This clonotype came up many times. The chain carries TRBV7-3 and TRBJ2-1; perhaps TRBD2 as D (5 bases). This CDR3 has 15 residues. Trimming took 4 bases from V and 0 from J, leaving 10 bases between them. CDR1 is SGHTA, CDR2 FQGTGA, per germline. The CDR3 is CASSSSSSSYNEQFF. For the CDR3, the DNA is TGTGCCAGCAGCTCTAGCTCGAGCTCCTACAATGAGCAGTTCTTC.

The chain has TRBV5-1 and TRBJ2-1; 8 bases agree with TRBD1. CDR1 and CDR2 from the germline V gene are SGHRS and YFSETQ. This CDR3 is 15 amino acids long. V shed 4 bases and J 3 bases; nucleotides not matched to a gene: 6. This chain's CDR3 is CASSPQGDVYNEQFF. The CDR3 DNA follows: TGCGCCAGCAGCCCACAGGGGGACGTCTACAATGAGCAGTTCTTC. Full variable domain (missing parts from reference TRBV5-1 and TRBJ2-1): KAGVTQTPRYLIKTRGQQVTLSCSPISGHRSVSWYQQTPGQGLQFLFEYFSETQRNKGNFPGRFSGRQFSNSRSEMNVSTLELGDSALYLCASSPQGDVYNEQFFGPGTRLTVL.